This section outlines one T cell receptor beta chain sequence together with its context. As yet, its antigen is unknown. This entry comes from a study of T cells in localized non-small cell lung cancer. The study's findings and limits: Adjacent lung exhibited a median of around 60 among the 100 most abundant tumor clones.

Sequencing was performed with immunoSEQ multiplex PCR; in TCRdb, only in-frame clones are kept and a portion is missing. Here the sample spans about 48,000 clones, 77% being singletons. V was clipped by 1 base and J by 5 bases, with 7 bases between them. This CDR3 comprises 13 residues. In germline, CDR1 is SGHKS, CDR2 YYEKEE (reference sequence). The chain couples TRBV5-5 to TRBJ2-1; D perhaps matches TRBD2 (5 bases). Sequenced material: peripheral blood, taken before any cancer treatment. This TCR was recovered from a man between 40 and 69 years old with stage I squamous cell lung carcinoma. This CDR3 reads CASSLTGNNEQFF. The CDR3 bases are TGTGCCAGCAGCTTGACGGGGAACAATGAGCAGTTCTTC.